The rows below give T cell receptor beta chains drawn from one sample of a study of neoadjuvant anti-PD-1 for oral cavity cancer. Libraries were prepared by immunoSEQ multiplex PCR; TCRdb keeps only in-frame clonotypes and omits some of them. The data contain just under 70,000 clones, roughly 85% of them singletons. Here the sequenced sample was PBMCs, taken after nivolumab (anti-PD-1) treatment. The receptors shown here come from a person aged 35-79 years with oral cavity squamous cell carcinoma. Both conserved end residues are part of each CDR3. D genes are given only for firm matches. Size values are once, few and many counts, or a class for expanded clones, and some rows have none.

V: TRBV5-1; size: -; J: TRBJ2-7; D: TRBD2; CDR3: CASSVQAGEGYEQYF; DNA: TGCGCCAGCAGCGTACAAGCGGGAGAAGGCTACGAGCAGTACTTC
V: TRBV7-8; size: -; J: TRBJ1-1; D: -; CDR3: CASSDARGIGTEAFF; DNA: TGTGCCAGCAGCGATGCCCGGGGGATTGGTACTGAAGCTTTCTTT
V: TRBV5-1; size: -; J: TRBJ2-1; D: TRBD2; CDR3: CASSLALGLAGRHNEQFF; DNA: TGCGCCAGCAGCTTGGCCTTGGGACTAGCGGGAAGGCACAATGAGCAGTTCTTC
V: TRBV5-6; size: -; J: TRBJ1-1; D: TRBD1; CDR3: CASSFGTGGAMNTEAFF; DNA: TGTGCCAGCAGCTTCGGAACAGGGGGCGCCATGAACACTGAAGCTTTCTTT
V: TRBV10-3; size: -; J: TRBJ2-7; D: -; CDR3: CATRGGGPGGEEQYF; DNA: TGTGCCACCAGGGGGGGAGGGCCAGGTGGGGAGGAGCAGTACTTC
V: TRBV5-1; size: -; J: TRBJ1-4; D: -; CDR3: CASSLGDSENEKLFF; DNA: TGCGCCAGCAGCTTGGGTGACAGCGAAAATGAAAAACTGTTTTTT
V: TRBV13; size: -; J: TRBJ2-1; D: TRBD1; CDR3: CASSLTWDRGSNEQFF; DNA: TGTGCCAGCAGCTTGACGTGGGACAGGGGATCAAATGAGCAGTTCTTC
V: TRBV28; size: once; J: TRBJ2-5; D: -; CDR3: CASSLRQPRETQYF; DNA: TGTGCCAGCAGTTTGAGACAGCCTAGAGAGACCCAGTACTTC
V: TRBV5-1; size: -; J: TRBJ2-3; D: -; CDR3: CASSHPANERKSTDTQYF; DNA: TGCGCCAGCAGCCACCCGGCCAACGAGCGGAAAAGCACAGATACGCAGTATTTT
V: TRBV27; size: -; J: TRBJ1-5; D: TRBD1; CDR3: CASSLEQGFQPQHF; DNA: TGTGCCAGCAGTTTAGAACAGGGGTTTCAGCCCCAGCATTTT
V: TRBV7-9; size: -; J: TRBJ2-5; D: -; CDR3: CASTPRGGSETQYF; DNA: TGTGCCAGCACCCCCCGCGGCGGGTCCGAGACCCAGTACTTC
V: TRBV11-2; size: -; J: TRBJ2-7; D: -; CDR3: CASSYTGWEQYF; DNA: TGTGCCAGCAGCTACACAGGGTGGGAGCAGTACTTC
V: TRBV19; size: -; J: TRBJ1-2; D: -; CDR3: CASSMGSTNYGYTF; DNA: TGTGCCAGTAGTATGGGGAGTACTAACTATGGCTACACCTTC
V: TRBV9; size: once; J: TRBJ1-1; D: -; CDR3: CASSVEWGENTEAFF; DNA: TGTGCCAGCAGCGTAGAGTGGGGGGAGAACACTGAAGCTTTCTTT
V: TRBV11-1; size: -; J: TRBJ2-2; D: TRBD2; CDR3: CASSFPRTSGMGRTGELFF; DNA: TGTGCCAGCAGCTTCCCGAGGACTAGCGGGATGGGCCGGACCGGGGAGCTGTTTTTT
V: TRBV6-1; size: -; J: TRBJ2-7; D: -; CDR3: CASSVLEMEQYF; DNA: TGTGCCAGCAGTGTATTGGAGATGGAGCAGTACTTC
V: TRBV6-4; size: -; J: TRBJ2-7; D: -; CDR3: CASGEPKGSSYEQYF; DNA: TGTGCCAGTGGGGAGCCAAAGGGGAGCTCCTACGAGCAGTACTTC
V: TRBV7-9; size: -; J: TRBJ2-1; D: TRBD1; CDR3: CASSLPPGTVGDNEQFF; DNA: TGTGCCAGCAGCTTACCACCTGGGACAGTAGGGGACAATGAGCAGTTCTTC
V: TRBV27; size: -; J: TRBJ2-3; D: TRBD2; CDR3: CASSVSSGSTDTQYF; DNA: TGTGCCAGCAGTGTATCTAGCGGTTCCACAGATACGCAGTATTTT
V: TRBV15; size: -; J: TRBJ2-7; D: -; CDR3: CATSIERGYEQYF; DNA: TGTGCCACCAGTATCGAGCGAGGTTACGAGCAGTACTTC
V: TRBV5-4; size: -; J: TRBJ2-1; D: TRBD2; CDR3: CASSLGLTSGSWDEQFF; DNA: TGTGCCAGCAGCTTGGGCCTGACTAGCGGGAGCTGGGATGAGCAGTTCTTC
V: TRBV6-5; size: -; J: TRBJ2-7; D: -; CDR3: CASSYEPRSEQYF; DNA: TGTGCCAGCAGTTACGAGCCGAGGAGCGAGCAGTACTTC
V: TRBV11-2; size: -; J: TRBJ2-7; D: TRBD1; CDR3: CASSLGTATYEQYF; DNA: TGTGCCAGCAGCTTGGGGACAGCCACCTACGAGCAGTACTTC
V: TRBV5-1; size: -; J: TRBJ2-3; D: -; CDR3: CASSGGTFSTDTQYF; DNA: TGCGCCAGCAGCGGGGGAACCTTCAGCACAGATACGCAGTATTTT
V: TRBV6-6; size: -; J: TRBJ2-3; D: TRBD2; CDR3: CASRLAGHKDTQYF; DNA: TGTGCCAGCAGACTAGCGGGACATAAAGATACGCAGTATTTT
V: TRBV28; size: -; J: TRBJ1-4; D: TRBD1; CDR3: CASRDGTGGKLFF; DNA: TGTGCCAGCAGGGATGGGACAGGGGGCAAACTGTTTTTT
V: TRBV4-1; size: -; J: TRBJ1-1; D: TRBD1; CDR3: CASSPGQGIAEAFF; DNA: TGCGCCAGCAGCCCGGGACAGGGTATTGCTGAAGCTTTCTTT
V: TRBV7-2; size: -; J: TRBJ1-3; D: -; CDR3: CASSPILSGNTIYF; DNA: TGTGCCAGCAGCCCTATTCTCTCTGGAAACACCATATATTTT
V: TRBV27; size: -; J: TRBJ2-7; D: TRBD1; CDR3: CASSWRQGNSDEQYF; DNA: TGTGCCAGCAGTTGGCGACAGGGTAATTCCGACGAGCAGTACTTC
V: TRBV2; size: -; J: TRBJ1-5; D: -; CDR3: CASSLPLTANSNQPQHF; DNA: TGTGCCAGCAGCCTCCCGTTGACGGCTAATAGCAATCAGCCCCAGCATTTT
V: TRBV19; size: once; J: TRBJ2-7; D: TRBD2; CDR3: CASRLAGAYEQYF; DNA: TGTGCCAGTAGATTAGCGGGGGCCTACGAGCAGTACTTC
V: TRBV10-2; size: -; J: TRBJ2-7; D: -; CDR3: CASREGGGNEQYF; DNA: TGCGCCAGCAGAGAGGGAGGAGGGAACGAGCAGTACTTC
V: TRBV29-1; size: -; J: TRBJ2-1; D: TRBD2; CDR3: CSVCFNPASGPSSYNEQFF; DNA: TGCAGCGTTTGTTTTAATCCGGCTAGCGGGCCTAGCTCCTACAATGAGCAGTTCTTC
V: TRBV29-1; size: -; J: TRBJ1-1; D: -; CDR3: CSVVAVEAFF; DNA: TGCAGCGTTGTGGCAGTTGAAGCTTTCTTT
V: TRBV30; size: -; J: TRBJ1-2; D: -; CDR3: CALDKEGYGYTF; DNA: TGTGCCCTGGACAAGGAGGGCTATGGCTACACCTTC
V: TRBV19; size: -; J: TRBJ1-1; D: -; CDR3: CASSKGPTVSDTEAFF; DNA: TGTGCCAGTAGTAAAGGGCCCACGGTTTCTGACACTGAAGCTTTCTTT
V: TRBV18; size: -; J: TRBJ2-7; D: TRBD2; CDR3: CASSPTPGLAGVKEQYF; DNA: TGTGCCAGCTCACCAACTCCGGGACTAGCGGGAGTCAAAGAGCAGTACTTC
V: TRBV5-1; size: -; J: TRBJ1-4; D: -; CDR3: CASSLASGADNEKLFF; DNA: TGCGCCAGCAGCTTGGCGTCGGGGGCTGATAATGAAAAACTGTTTTTT
V: TRBV25-1; size: -; J: TRBJ2-7; D: TRBD2; CDR3: CASSEPLLAGGRYEQYF; DNA: TGTGCCAGCAGTGAACCTCTACTAGCGGGAGGGCGCTACGAGCAGTACTTC
V: TRBV11-1; size: -; J: TRBJ2-4; D: -; CDR3: CASSLGEVAKNIQYF; DNA: TGTGCCAGCAGCTTAGGAGAGGTAGCCAAAAACATTCAGTACTTC
V: TRBV6-5; size: once; J: TRBJ2-7; D: TRBD2; CDR3: CASSYSGLAGAYEQYF; DNA: TGTGCCAGCAGTTACTCGGGTCTAGCGGGAGCCTACGAGCAGTACTTC
V: TRBV4-1; size: few; J: TRBJ2-4; D: -; CDR3: CASSQPGGKDGKNIQYF; DNA: TGCGCCAGCAGCCAGCCAGGGGGGAAGGACGGCAAAAACATTCAGTACTTC
V: TRBV12-5; size: -; J: TRBJ2-3; D: -; CDR3: CASAEFTDTQYF; DNA: TGTGCTAGTGCCGAATTCACAGATACGCAGTATTTT
V: TRBV20-1; size: -; J: TRBJ2-4; D: -; CDR3: CSVGGNIQYF; DNA: TGCAGTGTCGGGGGAAACATTCAGTACTTC
V: TRBV29-1; size: -; J: TRBJ2-5; D: -; CDR3: CSVAGGATETQYF; DNA: TGCAGCGTTGCCGGCGGGGCGACAGAGACCCAGTACTTC
V: TRBV6-6; size: once; J: TRBJ2-1; D: -; CDR3: CASTPSSYNEQFF; DNA: TGTGCCAGCACCCCCTCGTCCTACAATGAGCAGTTCTTC
V: TRBV11-3; size: -; J: TRBJ1-1; D: -; CDR3: CASSLGNMNTEAFF; DNA: TGTGCCAGCAGCTTGGGAAACATGAACACTGAAGCTTTCTTT
V: TRBV11-2; size: once; J: TRBJ2-7; D: TRBD2; CDR3: CASSVRLAAAYEQYF; DNA: TGTGCCAGCAGCGTTCGACTAGCGGCGGCCTACGAGCAGTACTTC
V: TRBV2; size: -; J: TRBJ1-4; D: -; CDR3: CASSVDSNANEKLFF; DNA: TGTGCCAGCAGCGTTGACAGCAACGCGAATGAAAAACTGTTTTTT
V: TRBV2; size: -; J: TRBJ2-5; D: TRBD2; CDR3: CASSENRGGRQETQYF; DNA: TGTGCCAGCAGTGAAAATCGCGGGGGTAGACAAGAGACCCAGTACTTC
V: TRBV5-1; size: -; J: TRBJ2-1; D: TRBD2; CDR3: CASSLLAGVNEQFF; DNA: TGCGCCAGCAGCTTACTAGCGGGAGTTAATGAGCAGTTCTTC